The T cell receptor (beta chain) described here comes from a study of early T cells in non-severe SARS-CoV-2 infection. On the study more broadly: Sequencing used unsorted whole-blood bulk RNA, so chains lack pairing. Study-level points and caveats: VDJdb matching, biased toward anti-spike CD8 responses, missed private and CD4 specificities.

In its sample, this clonotype was seen many times. What it binds is unknown. The ends were cut back, 3 bases at V and 4 bases at J, with 7 bases in the middle. The V gene's germline CDR1 is MDHEN and CDR2 SYDVKM. The CDR3 spans 12 residues. cDNA molecules, individually, were tagged with unique molecular identifiers. From the 5' RACE reads, TCRdb called clonotypes with MiXCR, one entry per CDR3 protein. In the table there are more than 45,000 distinct CDR3 sequences, roughly an eighth of which are singletons. The sequence came from an adult who was a healthcare worker with PCR-confirmed SARS-CoV-2 infection or an uninfected control (not recorded which). Source material: whole blood. The rearrangement uses TRBV28 and TRBJ2-7, with D tentatively TRBD1 (6 bases). The CDR3 sequence is CASSLGAYEQYF. The CDR3 DNA is TGTGCCAGCAGTTTGGGGGCGTACGAGCAGTACTTC.